Below are 24 T cell receptor beta chains sequenced from a single sample in a study of response to subunit inactivated influenza vaccine. TCRdb reprocessed the RT-PCR reads via MiXCR and lists one record per CDR3 protein. The data hold around 570,000 distinct CDR3 sequences, with 10% to 12% observed a single time. The sample was also linked to a second study, of T cells expressing NK-cell markers. As reported in that work: TCR beta libraries carry UMIs added by 5'RACE template switching.

Sequencing used PBMCs from blood, obtained on the day of vaccination. Source of these receptors: a man in his fifties or sixties who received an inactivated influenza vaccine.

This clonotype has a handful of counts. CDR3 DNA: TGTGCCAGCAGTTTGGGACAGGGGGTTGGGATTCAGTACTTC. Translating it yields CASSLGQGVGIQYF. This rearrangement joins TRBV27 to TRBJ2-4, with 11 bases identical to TRBD1. This CDR3 has 14 amino acids. The ends lost 3 bases at V and 10 bases at J; junction bases unmatched: 5. The germline CDR1 and CDR2 sequences are MNHEY and SMNVEV (reference sequence).

CDR3 sequence: CASSEIGTEAFF. Written as DNA, the CDR3 is TGTGCCAGCAGTGAAATAGGAACTGAAGCTTTCTTT. The rearrangement joins TRBV25-1 to TRBJ1-1; D remains unclear. The CDR3 runs to 12 residues. The germline V and J ends were trimmed by 2 bases and 5 bases, with 6 bases remaining between them. Germline CDR1 is MGHDK and CDR2 is SYGVNS.

This clonotype came up a few times. CDR3 protein: CSARRQSDNSPLHF. For the CDR3, the DNA is TGCAGTGCGAGACGACAGTCAGATAATTCACCCCTCCACTTT. The V and J genes are TRBV20-1 and TRBJ1-6; D may be TRBD1 (5 bases). Germline V gene lookup returns CDR1 DFQATT and CDR2 SNEGSKA (reference sequence). The germline V and J ends were trimmed by 6 bases and 5 bases, with 14 bases remaining between them. The CDR3 covers 14 residues.

The rearrangement links TRBV5-1 to TRBJ2-1, with D perhaps being TRBD1 or TRBD2 (6 bases each). V dropped 5 bases and J dropped 2 bases, with 14 bases sitting between them. Per germline, CDR1 SGHRS and CDR2 YFSETQ. CDR3 length: 15 residues. The CDR3 DNA sequence: TGCGCCAGCAGTCCCGACGGGGGCGCCTACAATGAGCAGTTCTTC. It translates to CASSPDGGAYNEQFF.

This clonotype occurred a few times. The chain links TRBV7-2 to TRBJ2-7; 10 bases fit TRBD2. This CDR3 region has 15 residues. Trimming cost V 4 bases and J 3 bases; bases outside gene matches: 6. Germline-derived CDR1 and CDR2 are SGHTA and FQGNSA. The CDR3, as DNA: TGTGCCAGCAGCTCACTTCTAGCGGGAGACTACGAGCAGTACTTC. This encodes CASSSLLAGDYEQYF.

This clonotype was seen many times. This rearrangement joins TRBV6-1 to TRBJ2-4, with TRBD2 as a possible D gene (6 bases). The CDR3 consists of 16 residues. CDR1 is MNHNS and CDR2 is SASEGT in the germline V gene. V was trimmed by 6 bases and J by 2 bases, leaving 17 bases between them. CDR3 nucleotides: TGTGCCAGCAGGGGGACTGGGGCCCAATCCAAAAACATTCAGTACTTC. Protein: CASRGTGAQSKNIQYF.

The chain employs TRBV9 and TRBJ2-2; the match to TRBD2 covers 7 bases. CDR1 SGDLS and CDR2 YYNGEE come from the germline V gene. V shed 0 bases and J 0 bases; nucleotides not matched to a gene: 5. CDR3 length: 17 amino acids. CDR3 region: CASSVAGGLPNTGELFF. Written as DNA, the CDR3 is TGTGCCAGCAGCGTAGCTGGGGGACTACCGAACACCGGGGAGCTGTTTTTT.

This clonotype was observed many times. This rearrangement joins TRBV6-5 to TRBJ1-2; 10 bases map to TRBD1. CDR1 and CDR2 from the germline V gene are MNHEY and SVGAGI. The CDR3 covers 16 residues. Germline trimming cut 0 bases from V and 4 bases from J; bases unmatched to any gene: 5. The DNA of the CDR3 is TGTGCCAGCAGTTACTCTGGACAGGGGGGCCGCTATGGCTACACCTTC. Translating gives CASSYSGQGGRYGYTF.

This clonotype was recorded many times. The rearrangement joins TRBV24-1 to TRBJ2-1; 9 bases match TRBD2. In germline, CDR1 is KGHDR, CDR2 SFDVKD. The CDR3 loop spans 16 amino acids. V trimming: 0 bases; J trimming: 4 bases; junction bases outside the gene matches: 3. CDR3 loop: CATSDLGGRGYNEQFF. The CDR3 DNA is TGTGCCACCAGTGATTTGGGCGGGAGGGGGTACAATGAGCAGTTCTTC.

This clonotype was detected a few times. The chain combines TRBV6-2 or TRBV6-3 with TRBJ2-4; a possible D gene is TRBD1 (6 bases). CDR1 is MNHEY, CDR2 SVGEGT, per germline. The CDR3 is made up of 14 amino acids. Between the trimmed V and J ends, which lost 6 bases and 8 bases, there was a span of 17 bases. The DNA of the CDR3 is TGTGCCAGCAGCCCCTCCCGACAGGCTTACATTCAGTACTTC. Translated, it gives CASSPSRQAYIQYF.

This sequence joins TRBV10-2 and TRBJ2-7; weak D call: TRBD2 (6 bases). This CDR3 is 18 amino acids long. Germline V gene data show CDR1 as WSHSY and CDR2 as SAAADI. Trimming pared 0 bases from V and 1 base from J, leaving 19 bases between. This CDR3 is CASSESVGGSGTSYEQYF. CDR3 nucleotides: TGCGCCAGCAGTGAGTCGGTAGGTGGTAGCGGAACATCCTACGAGCAGTACTTC.

This clonotype was observed a handful of times. DNA of the CDR3: TGTGCCAGCCGCCAGCATCAAACTAGCGGGAGTTACGAGCAGTACTTC. Its translation: CASRQHQTSGSYEQYF. The chain combines TRBV7-8 with TRBJ2-7; 11 bases match TRBD2. The CDR3 length is 16 residues. Trimming took 8 bases from V and 4 from J; bases not matched to a gene: 13. In germline, CDR1 is SGHVS, CDR2 FQNEAQ.

V is TRBV15 and J is TRBJ2-5, with 7 bases identical to TRBD1. The CDR3 extends over 16 amino acids. V lost 0 bases, J lost 1 base, and 5 bases stayed unmatched. The germline V gene has CDR1 LNHNV and CDR2 YYDKDF (reference sequence). CDR3 bases: TGTGCCACCAGCAGAGATTTGGACAGGAGCCAAGAGACCCAGTACTTC. This codes for CATSRDLDRSQETQYF.

This clonotype was seen repeatedly, ten times or more. The CDR3 protein is CASSAGGTEQYF. CDR3 DNA sequence: TGCGCCAGCAGCGCGGGAGGTACCGAGCAGTACTTC. The gene calls are TRBV5-1 and TRBJ2-7, with 8 bases aligning to TRBD2. CDR3 length: 12 residues. After removal of 4 bases from V and 6 bases from J, the junction contained 3 bases not matched to a gene. Germline CDR1 SGHRS, CDR2 YFSETQ.

As regards this clonotype: Germline is not matched at one junction end, which may reflect a read error. The chain is built from TRBV4-2 and TRBJ2-7; no firm D call. The CDR3 has 13 residues. Germline CDR1 LGHNA, CDR2 YNFKEQ. This CDR3 is CAISHGRLYEQYF. CDR3 nucleotide sequence: TGTGCCATCAGCCATGGGCGGCTCTACGAGCAGTACTTC.

This clonotype was observed a handful of times. The chain carries TRBV10-3 and TRBJ2-3, with D unresolved. The germline V and J ends were trimmed by 3 bases and 6 bases, with 4 bases remaining between them. Germline CDR1 is ENHRY and CDR2 is SYGVKD. This CDR3 region has 11 residues. The CDR3 loop reads CAISDLDTQYF. The CDR3 coding sequence is TGTGCCATCAGTGATCTGGATACGCAGTATTTT.

The chain combines TRBV7-9 with TRBJ2-5; D is undetermined. The CDR3 consists of 15 residues. V shed 2 bases and J shed 5 bases, with 15 bases lying between them. Germline values: CDR1 SEHNR, CDR2 FQNEAQ (reference sequence). The DNA for the CDR3 is TGTGCCAGCAGCTTACGGTTCGGGCAGAGGGAGACCCAGTACTTC. It encodes CASSLRFGQRETQYF.

This chain connects TRBV7-2 to TRBJ2-2, with 10 bases matching TRBD2. Trimming removed 3 bases from V and 4 bases from J; junction bases left unmatched: 8. This CDR3 region has 17 residues. Germline V CDR1 and CDR2: SGHTA, FQGNSA. In DNA, the CDR3 is TGTGCCAGCAGCTTGTTTCTAGCGGGAGCGAGCACCGGGGAGCTGTTTTTT. This gives the protein CASSLFLAGASTGELFF.

This clonotype was recorded a few times. The chain joins TRBV30 to TRBJ2-7; tentative D call: TRBD1 (6 bases). The germline V gene encodes CDR1 GTSNPN and CDR2 SVGIG (reference sequence). The germline V and J ends were trimmed by 2 bases and 3 bases, with 14 bases remaining between them. This CDR3 region has 14 residues. In nucleotides, the CDR3 is TGTGCCTGGAGTTTAATAGGGGGTGGCTACGAGCAGTACTTC. Translated: CAWSLIGGGYEQYF.

The gene calls are TRBV5-1 and TRBJ2-7; D gene uncertain. Germline V gene sequence: CDR1 SGHRS, CDR2 YFSETQ. This CDR3 comprises 13 residues. The V end was cut by 4 bases, the J end by 2 bases, with 10 bases between. This chain's CDR3 is CASSADGPYEQYF. Written as DNA, the CDR3 is TGCGCCAGCAGCGCGGACGGACCCTACGAGCAGTACTTC.

The genes are TRBV19 and TRBJ1-1; D is ambiguous. The CDR3 sequence is 13 residues long. CDR1 is LNHDA and CDR2 is SQIVND in the germline V gene (reference sequence). V lost 6 bases, J lost 1 base, and 9 bases lay in between. The CDR3 sequence: CASRTARNTEAFF. DNA for the CDR3: TGTGCCAGTAGGACGGCAAGGAACACTGAAGCTTTCTTT.

This clonotype appeared a few times. The rearrangement uses TRBV11-2 and TRBJ2-7; D possibly corresponds to TRBD1 (5 bases). The V and J ends lost 6 bases and 1 base respectively, with 25 bases between them. CDR3 length: 18 amino acids. Germline CDR1 and CDR2: SGHAT and FQNNGV. The DNA for the CDR3 is TGTGCCAGCAGAAGTCCTTTTCGCTCGGCAGGGAAGTCCTACGAGCAGTACTTC. Translation gives CASRSPFRSAGKSYEQYF.

This chain joins TRBV7-2 and TRBJ2-7; TRBD2 agrees at 9 bases. The germline gives CDR1 SGHTA, CDR2 FQGNSA. The V gene end was trimmed by 5 bases and the J gene end by 1 base; junction bases not matched to a gene: 6. The CDR3 consists of 15 residues. The CDR3 reads CASSVLAGRSYEQYF. The CDR3 coding sequence is TGTGCCAGCAGCGTCCTAGCGGGAAGGTCCTACGAGCAGTACTTC.

CDR3 sequence: CASSLDGGNEKLFF. The CDR3 DNA follows: TGTGCCAGCAGCTTGGATGGAGGGAATGAAAAACTGTTTTTT. The chain uses TRBV5-6 and TRBJ1-4; D not certain. Trimming shortened V by 0 bases and J by 5 bases, and 8 bases separated the two germline ends. CDR1 and CDR2 from the germline V gene are SGHDT and YYEEEE. The CDR3 sequence is 14 residues long. Filled out from reference TRBV5-6 and TRBJ1-4, the complete variable domain reads DAGVTQSPTHLIKTRGQQVTLRCSPKSGHDTVSWYQQALGQGPQFIFQYYEEEERQRGNFPDRFSGHQFPNYSSELNVNALLLGDSALYLCASSLDGGNEKLFFGSGTQLSVL.